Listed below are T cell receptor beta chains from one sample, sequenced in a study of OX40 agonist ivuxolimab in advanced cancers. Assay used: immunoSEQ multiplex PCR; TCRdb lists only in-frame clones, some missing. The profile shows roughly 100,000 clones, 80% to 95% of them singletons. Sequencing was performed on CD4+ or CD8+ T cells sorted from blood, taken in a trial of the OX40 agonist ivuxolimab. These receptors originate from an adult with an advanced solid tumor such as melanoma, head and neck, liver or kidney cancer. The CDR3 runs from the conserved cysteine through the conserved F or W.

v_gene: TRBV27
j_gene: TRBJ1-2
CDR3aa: CASSLGRGGGGYTF

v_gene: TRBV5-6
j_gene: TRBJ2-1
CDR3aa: CASSFNAEQFF

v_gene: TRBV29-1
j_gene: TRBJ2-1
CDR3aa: CSVEDPSQGVFLEQFF

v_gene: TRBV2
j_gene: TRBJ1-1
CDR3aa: CASSESRAGRDTEAFF

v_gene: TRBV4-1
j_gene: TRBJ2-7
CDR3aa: CASSQVVRGAASYEQYF

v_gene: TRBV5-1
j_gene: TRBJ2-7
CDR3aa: CASSHPDRAYEQYF

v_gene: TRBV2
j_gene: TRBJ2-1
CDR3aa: CASSDPLASGSSYNEQFF

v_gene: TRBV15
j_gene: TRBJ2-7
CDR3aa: CATSPPSGGIYEQYF

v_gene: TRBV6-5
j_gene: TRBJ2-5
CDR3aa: CASSYAGGEETQYF

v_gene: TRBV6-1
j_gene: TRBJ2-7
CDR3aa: CASRRDSSYEQYF

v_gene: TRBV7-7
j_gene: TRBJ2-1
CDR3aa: CASSPGTGYREQFF

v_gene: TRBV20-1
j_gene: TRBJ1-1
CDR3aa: CSARSDTEAFF

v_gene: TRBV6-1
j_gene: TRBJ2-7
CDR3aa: CASSERTGSTYEQYF

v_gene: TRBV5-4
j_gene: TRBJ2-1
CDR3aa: CASVGANEQFF

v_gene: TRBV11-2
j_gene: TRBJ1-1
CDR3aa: CASRREGWGGTEAFF

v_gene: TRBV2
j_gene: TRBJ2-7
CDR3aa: CASSERTSGRLPSYEQYF

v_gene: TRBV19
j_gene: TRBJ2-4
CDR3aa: CASTITPGLAGERAKNIQYF

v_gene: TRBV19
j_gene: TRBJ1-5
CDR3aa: CASSINSRVPNQPQHF

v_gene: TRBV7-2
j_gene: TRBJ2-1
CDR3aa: CASSKVSYNEQFF

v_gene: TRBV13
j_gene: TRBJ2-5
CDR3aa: CASSSTAQETQYF

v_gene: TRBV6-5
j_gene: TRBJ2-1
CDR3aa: CASSYFPGTYNEQFF

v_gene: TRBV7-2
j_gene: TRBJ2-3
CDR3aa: CASSLDWGRGTDTQYF

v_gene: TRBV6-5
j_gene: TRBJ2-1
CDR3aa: CASSYTPGSYNEQFF

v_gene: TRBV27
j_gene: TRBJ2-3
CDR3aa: CASSFFHTRLAGSGDTQYF

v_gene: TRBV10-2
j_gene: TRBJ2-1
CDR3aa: CASSHSSGGANEQFF

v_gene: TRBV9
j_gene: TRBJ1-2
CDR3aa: CASSGRGGHQGAESNYGYTF

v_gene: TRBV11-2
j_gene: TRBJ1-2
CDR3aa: CASSLEEGASYGYTF

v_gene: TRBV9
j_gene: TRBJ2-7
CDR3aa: CASSVGFGTYEQYF

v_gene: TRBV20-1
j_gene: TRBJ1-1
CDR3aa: CSAKVGPDFF

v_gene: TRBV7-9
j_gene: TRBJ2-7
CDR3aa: CASSSADLRYF

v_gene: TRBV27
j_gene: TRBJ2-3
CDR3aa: CASSLRRSGTDTQYF

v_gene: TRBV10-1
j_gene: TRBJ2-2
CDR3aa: CASSEPGGELFF

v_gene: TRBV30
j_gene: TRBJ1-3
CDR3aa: CAGTGDAGNTIYF

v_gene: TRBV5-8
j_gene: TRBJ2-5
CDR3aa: CASSSVFTGVGETQYF

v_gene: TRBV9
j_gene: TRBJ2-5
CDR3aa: CASSVYDQETQYF

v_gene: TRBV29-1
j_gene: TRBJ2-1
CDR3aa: CSVGGVGNEQFF

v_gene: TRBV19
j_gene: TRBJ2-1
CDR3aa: CASSIDLAGGGNEQFF

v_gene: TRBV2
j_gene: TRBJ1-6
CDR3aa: CASSLAQGGKGSPLHF

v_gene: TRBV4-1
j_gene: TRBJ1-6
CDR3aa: CASSQVQSHNSPLHF

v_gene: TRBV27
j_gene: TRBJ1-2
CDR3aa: CASSLSIGGKNYGYTF

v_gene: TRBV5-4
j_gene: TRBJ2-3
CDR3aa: CASSRWTSTDTQYF

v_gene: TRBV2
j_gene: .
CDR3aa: CASSGGAGGPLYEQYF

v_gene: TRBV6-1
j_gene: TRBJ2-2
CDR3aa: CASSQGNTGELFF

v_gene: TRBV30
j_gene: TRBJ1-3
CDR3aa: CAWSVGGGRTGNTIYF

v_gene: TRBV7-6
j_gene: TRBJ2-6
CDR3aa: CASSLRGDESAGANVLTF

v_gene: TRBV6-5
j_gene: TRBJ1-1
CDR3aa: CASSYDSYMNTEAFF

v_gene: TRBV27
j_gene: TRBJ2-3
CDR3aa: CASSPRTQEEQYF

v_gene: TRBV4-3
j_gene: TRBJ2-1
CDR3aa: CASSQDTFSDRGFDEQFF

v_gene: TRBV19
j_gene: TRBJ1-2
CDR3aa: CASSNGRLDGYTF

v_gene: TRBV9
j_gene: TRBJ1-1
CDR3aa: CASSARTMGTEAFF

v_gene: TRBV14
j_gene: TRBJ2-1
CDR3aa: CASRSGHINEQFF

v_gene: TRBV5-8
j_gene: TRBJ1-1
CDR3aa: CASNSPAQAGWTEAFF

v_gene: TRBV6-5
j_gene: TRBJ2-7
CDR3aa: CASSYGVAFSYEQYF

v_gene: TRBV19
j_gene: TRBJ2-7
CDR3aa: CASSASRDSFYEQYF